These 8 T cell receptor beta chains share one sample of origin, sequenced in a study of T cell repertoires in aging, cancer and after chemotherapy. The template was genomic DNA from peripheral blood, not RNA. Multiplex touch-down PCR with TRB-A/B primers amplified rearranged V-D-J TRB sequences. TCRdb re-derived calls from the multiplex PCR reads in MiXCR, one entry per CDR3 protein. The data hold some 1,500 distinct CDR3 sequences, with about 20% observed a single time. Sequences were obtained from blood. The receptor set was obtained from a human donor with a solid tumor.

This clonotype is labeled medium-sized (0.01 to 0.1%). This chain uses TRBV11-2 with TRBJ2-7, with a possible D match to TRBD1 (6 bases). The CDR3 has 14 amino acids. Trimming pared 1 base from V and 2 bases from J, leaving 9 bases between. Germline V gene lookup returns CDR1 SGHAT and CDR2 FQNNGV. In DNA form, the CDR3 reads TGTGCCAGCAGCTTAGCACAGGGTCCCTACGAGCAGTACTTC. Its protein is CASSLAQGPYEQYF. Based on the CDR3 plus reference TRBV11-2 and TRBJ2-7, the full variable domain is EAGVAQSPRYKIIEKRQSVAFWCNPISGHATLYWYQQILGQGPKLLIQFQNNGVVDDSQLPKDRFSAERLKGVDSTLKIQPAKLEDSAVYLCASSLAQGPYEQYFGPGTRLTVT.

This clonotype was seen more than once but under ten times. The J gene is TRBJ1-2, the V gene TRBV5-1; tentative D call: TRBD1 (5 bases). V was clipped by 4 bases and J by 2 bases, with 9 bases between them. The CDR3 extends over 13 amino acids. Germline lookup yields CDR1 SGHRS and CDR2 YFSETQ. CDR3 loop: CASSLDTNYGYTF. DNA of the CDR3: TGCGCCAGCAGCCTGGACACCAACTATGGCTACACCTTC.

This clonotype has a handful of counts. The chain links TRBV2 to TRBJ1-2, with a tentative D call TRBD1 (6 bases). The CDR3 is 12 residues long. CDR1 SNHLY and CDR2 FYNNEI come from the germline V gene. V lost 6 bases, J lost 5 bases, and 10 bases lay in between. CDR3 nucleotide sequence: TGTGCCAGCAGCGACGACAGGTATGGCTACACCTTC. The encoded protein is CASSDDRYGYTF.

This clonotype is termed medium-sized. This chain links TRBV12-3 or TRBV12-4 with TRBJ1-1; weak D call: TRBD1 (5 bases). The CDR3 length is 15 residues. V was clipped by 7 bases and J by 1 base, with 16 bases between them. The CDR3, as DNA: TGTGCCAGCAATCCCCGGGGGGTACGGAACACTGAAGCTTTCTTT. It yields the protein CASNPRGVRNTEAFF.

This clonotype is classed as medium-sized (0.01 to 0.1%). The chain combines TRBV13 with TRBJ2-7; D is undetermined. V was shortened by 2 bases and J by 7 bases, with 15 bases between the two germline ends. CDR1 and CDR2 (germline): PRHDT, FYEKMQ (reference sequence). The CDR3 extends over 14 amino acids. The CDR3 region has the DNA TGTGCCAGCAGCTTACAGGTGAATACGAAAGAGCAGTACTTC. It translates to CASSLQVNTKEQYF.

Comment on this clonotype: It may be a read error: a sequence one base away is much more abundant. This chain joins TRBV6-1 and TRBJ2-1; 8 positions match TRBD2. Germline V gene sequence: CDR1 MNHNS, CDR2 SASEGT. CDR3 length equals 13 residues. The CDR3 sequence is CDSTASGLGEQFF. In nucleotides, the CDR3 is TGTGACAGCACGGCTAGCGGGCTTGGGGAGCAGTTCTTC.

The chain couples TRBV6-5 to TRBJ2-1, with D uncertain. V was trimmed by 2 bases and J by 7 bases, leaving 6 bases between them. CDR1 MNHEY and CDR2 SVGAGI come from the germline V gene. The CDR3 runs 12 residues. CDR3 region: CASSYVGNEQFF. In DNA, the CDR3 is TGTGCCAGCAGTTACGTTGGGAATGAGCAGTTCTTC.

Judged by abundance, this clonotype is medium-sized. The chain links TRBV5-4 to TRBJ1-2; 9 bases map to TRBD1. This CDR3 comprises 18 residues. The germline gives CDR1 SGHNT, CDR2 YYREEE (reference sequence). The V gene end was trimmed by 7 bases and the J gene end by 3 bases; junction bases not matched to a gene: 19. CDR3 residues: CASGAFRDRAGAHYGYTF. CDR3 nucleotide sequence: TGTGCCAGCGGGGCGTTCCGGGACAGGGCAGGGGCTCACTATGGCTACACCTTC.